This entry concerns a single TCR beta chain. The record originates from a study of T-cell memory formation after mild COVID-19. Study context: Clusters of TCRs were largely donor specific.

Trimming shortened V by 1 base and J by 4 bases, and 16 bases separated the two germline ends. The CDR3 totals 16 residues. Germline lookup yields CDR1 MNHNS and CDR2 SASEGT. TCRdb passed the 5' RACE reads through MiXCR, listing each CDR3 protein once. The data hold 400,000 or so distinct CDR3 sequences, with 20% to 25% observed a single time. Material for sequencing was PBMCs or a T cell subset sorted from them (not recorded which). This TCR came from an adult woman who had mild COVID-19 (a few samples of this study predate the infection). Cell type and time point are not known. The J gene is TRBJ1-2, the V gene TRBV6-1, with D possibly TRBD1 on 5 matching bases. CDR3 sequence: CASSEDHLTEIYGYTF. In DNA, the CDR3 is TGTGCCAGCAGTGAAGACCACCTGACAGAGATCTATGGCTACACCTTC.